The 14 T cell receptor beta chains below were found in one sample sequenced in a study of cytomegalovirus exposure and HLA in healthy donors. The PCR employed 60 Vbeta primers together with 13 Jbeta primers. This table comes from immunoSEQ multiplex PCR, and its TCRdb copy is limited to in-frame clones, with some not included. The sample consists of around 97,000 clones, roughly 80% of them appearing once. The sample was PBMCs. The receptors here all came from a man aged 50-60 years in good health and CMV-seropositive.

This clone was seen more than once but under ten times. The rearrangement joins TRBV7-3 to TRBJ2-1, with unresolved D. V dropped 0 bases and J dropped 4 bases, with 10 bases sitting between them. CDR1 is SGHTA, CDR2 FQGTGA, per germline. This CDR3 is built from 15 residues. The DNA of the CDR3 is TGTGCCAGCAGCTTAACAGGAGACGGATACAATGAGCAGTTCTTC. It encodes CASSLTGDGYNEQFF.

This clone was recorded only once. This rearrangement joins TRBV6-1 to TRBJ2-5, with a possible D match to TRBD2 (5 bases). The V and J ends lost 1 base and 5 bases respectively, with 17 bases between them. The germline CDR1 and CDR2 sequences are MNHNS and SASEGT. This CDR3 is built from 16 residues. CDR3 amino acids: CASSEETLPRRETQYF. CDR3 coding DNA: TGTGCCAGCAGTGAAGAAACACTTCCTAGGAGGGAGACCCAGTACTTC.

The V call is TRBV13, the J call TRBJ2-5; TRBD2 aligns across 10 bases. Judging by the DNA end, TRBJ2-7 fits better; the J call may be wrong. This CDR3 has 15 residues. The germline gives CDR1 PRHDT, CDR2 FYEKMQ (reference sequence). The CDR3 nucleotides read TGTGCCAGCAGCTTAGGCCTAGCGGGAGCTTACGAGCAGTACTTC. Protein sequence: CASSLGLAGAYEQYF.

V is TRBV28 and J is TRBJ2-7; 11 bases fit TRBD2. The germline V gene encodes CDR1 MDHEN and CDR2 SYDVKM. The CDR3 runs to 16 residues. The J segment lost 6 bases and the V segment lost 6 bases, leaving 13 bases of the junction unmatched. CDR3 sequence: CASRTGLADTNGEQYF. DNA for the CDR3: TGTGCCAGCAGAACGGGACTAGCGGATACTAATGGCGAGCAGTACTTC.

This chain uses TRBV7-6 with TRBJ1-2; 7 nucleotides line up with TRBD1. The germline CDR1 and CDR2 sequences are SGHVS and FNYEAQ. J gave up 8 bases and V 6 bases, and 9 bases lay outside the gene matches. The CDR3 length is 13 residues. The CDR3 DNA reads TGTGCCAGCAGTCCCACCCGACAGGGAGGCTACACCTTC. Translated, it gives CASSPTRQGGYTF.

The gene calls are TRBV2 and TRBJ2-7; D is uncertain. This CDR3 comprises 11 residues. V lost 6 bases and J 4 bases, leaving 7 bases between the germline ends. The germline gives CDR1 SNHLY, CDR2 FYNNEI. This CDR3 reads CASSALYEQYF. The CDR3 DNA reads TGTGCCAGCAGCGCGTTATACGAGCAGTACTTC. The full variable domain, completed using reference TRBV2 and TRBJ2-7, is EPEVTQTPSHQVTQMGQEVILRCVPISNHLYFYWYRQILGQKVEFLVSFYNNEISEKSEIFDDQFSVERPDGSNFTLKIRSTKLEDSAMYFCASSALYEQYFGPGTRLTVT.

This clone was seen a single time. The chain joins TRBV30 to TRBJ2-7; possibly TRBD1 for D (5 bases). This CDR3 is 13 amino acids long. Looked up from germline, CDR1 is GTSNPN and CDR2 is SVGIG (reference sequence). Trimming removed 0 bases from V and 2 bases from J, with 8 bases in between. CDR3 residues: CAWSVPGPYEQYF. In nucleotides, the CDR3 is TGTGCCTGGAGTGTTCCAGGGCCCTACGAGCAGTACTTC.

The chain is built from TRBV14 and TRBJ2-1, with 13 positions matching TRBD2. Trimming took 4 bases from V and 12 from J; bases not matched to a gene: 6. The CDR3 length is 14 residues. Germline V gives CDR1 SGHDN, CDR2 FVKESK. CDR3 sequence (DNA): TGTGCCAGCAGCCTACTAGCGGGAGGGCTCCGGCAGTTCTTC. Translating gives CASSLLAGGLRQFF. The whole variable domain, remainder taken from reference TRBV14 and TRBJ2-1, is EAGVTQFPSHSVIEKGQTVTLRCDPISGHDNLYWYRRVMGKEIKFLLHFVKESKQDESGMPNNRFLAERTGGTYSTLKVQPAELEDSGVYFCASSLLAGGLRQFFGPGTRLTVL.

The chain recombines TRBV5-6 with TRBJ2-5; 8 nucleotides align to TRBD2. Germline V CDR1 and CDR2: SGHDT, YYEEEE. With V trimmed by 1 base and J by 2 bases, 7 bases remained unmatched. The CDR3 contains 16 residues. The CDR3 protein is CASSLRREERQETQYF. The CDR3 nucleotides are TGTGCCAGCAGCTTGAGGCGGGAGGAGAGGCAAGAGACCCAGTACTTC. Supplemented by reference TRBV5-6 and TRBJ2-5, the full variable domain reads DAGVTQSPTHLIKTRGQQVTLRCSPKSGHDTVSWYQQALGQGPQFIFQYYEEEERQRGNFPDRFSGHQFPNYSSELNVNALLLGDSALYLCASSLRREERQETQYFGPGTRLLVL.

DNA of the CDR3: TGTGCCAGCAGCTCCTGGACTCGGGAGCAGTTCTTC. It yields the protein CASSSWTREQFF. The J gene is TRBJ2-1, the V gene TRBV7-9, with D perhaps matching TRBD2 (5 bases). Germline V gene sequence: CDR1 SEHNR, CDR2 FQNEAQ (reference sequence). CDR3 length: 12 amino acids. With 4 bases removed from V and 10 bases from J, the gap between germline ends came to 11 bases.

Only a few counts were recorded for this clone. V and J are TRBV19 and TRBJ2-3; 12 bases are a match to TRBD2. Germline CDR1 reads LNHDA; CDR2 reads SQIVND (reference sequence). V dropped 5 bases and J dropped 4; count of bases not matched to a gene: 4. This CDR3 spans 15 amino acids. The CDR3 DNA reads TGTGCCAGTAGTGAGGCTAGCGGGAGGGCAGATACGCAGTATTTT. Protein product: CASSEASGRADTQYF.

The V call is TRBV10-1, the J call TRBJ2-1, with D tentatively TRBD2 (5 bases). Per the germline V gene, CDR1 is WNHNN and CDR2 is SYGVQD (reference sequence). The CDR3 is 16 residues long. Trimming took off 8 bases at V and 7 bases at J, with 24 bases between the two ends. CDR3 loop: CASVTRVELGLNEQFF. CDR3 nucleotide sequence: TGCGCCAGCGTCACAAGGGTGGAACTAGGACTTAATGAGCAGTTCTTC.

The V and J genes are TRBV27 and TRBJ1-5; D perhaps matches TRBD1 (6 bases). Germline values: CDR1 MNHEY, CDR2 SMNVEV (reference sequence). The CDR3 runs 14 residues. The V end lost 5 bases, the J end lost 5 bases, and 13 bases lay between the germline ends. The CDR3 sequence is CASSTGQRHQPQHF. The CDR3 DNA follows: TGTGCCAGCAGTACTGGACAGCGACATCAGCCCCAGCATTTT.

The chain uses TRBV5-4 and TRBJ2-7; TRBD1 matches 7 bases. V was clipped by 3 bases and J by 4 bases; unmatched bases: 7. The CDR3 loop spans 14 amino acids. From germline, CDR1 is SGHNT and CDR2 YYREEE (reference sequence). CDR3: CASSSGQLKYEQYF. DNA for the CDR3: TGTGCCAGCAGCTCGGGACAGCTTAAGTACGAGCAGTACTTC.